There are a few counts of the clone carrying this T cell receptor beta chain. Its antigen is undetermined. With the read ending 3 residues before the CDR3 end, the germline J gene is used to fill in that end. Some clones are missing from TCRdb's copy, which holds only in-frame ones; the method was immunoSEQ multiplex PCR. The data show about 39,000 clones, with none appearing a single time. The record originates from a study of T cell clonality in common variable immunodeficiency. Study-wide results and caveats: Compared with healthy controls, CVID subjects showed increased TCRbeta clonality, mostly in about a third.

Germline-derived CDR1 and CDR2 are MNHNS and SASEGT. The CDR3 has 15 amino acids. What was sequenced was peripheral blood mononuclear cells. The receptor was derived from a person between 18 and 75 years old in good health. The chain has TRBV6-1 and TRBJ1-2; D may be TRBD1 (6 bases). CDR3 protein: CASSGPRDTSYDYTF. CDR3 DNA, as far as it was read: TGTGCCAGCAGTGGCCCGCGGGACACTTCCTACGAC.